What follows is one TCR beta chain and its context. Patients in the study, people with chemo-refractory metastatic non-small-cell lung cancer, received focal radiation plus ipilimumab CTLA-4 blockade. The data were obtained in a study of radiotherapy plus CTLA-4 blockade in lung cancer. TCRdb's table, derived via immunoSEQ multiplex PCR, lists solely in-frame clones and lacks some. The data contain approximately 82,000 clones, about 85% of them singletons. There are 16 residues in the CDR3. Trimming stripped 1 base from V and 5 bases from J, with 15 bases between. The germline V gene encodes CDR1 LGHNA and CDR2 YNFKEQ.

V gene TRBV4-2 combines with J gene TRBJ2-1; D uncertain. Source: peripheral blood, taken from a patient treated with radiotherapy plus ipilimumab. The source of this sequence is a human donor with non-small cell lung cancer that progressed on radiotherapy plus ipilimumab. The CDR3 region is CASSQVETELHNEQFF. CDR3 nucleotides: TGTGCCAGCAGCCAAGTCGAAACTGAACTACACAATGAGCAGTTCTTC.